A selection of T cell receptor beta chains follows, all from one sample in a study of cytomegalovirus exposure and HLA in healthy donors. Some clones are missing from TCRdb's copy, which holds only in-frame ones; the method was immunoSEQ multiplex PCR. Here the sample spans some 150,000 clones, approximately 68% being singletons. The sequenced sample consisted of PBMCs. The source is a man aged 55 to 70 in good health and CMV-seronegative. Each CDR3 is given with its conserved first and last residue. Each record gives: clone size, V gene, D gene, CDR3 length, J gene, CDR3 protein, CDR3 DNA. The D gene is left open where the match is weak. Part of the rows lack a size; the others show once, few, many or a class for expanded clones.

once	TRBV6-5	.	16	TRBJ1-1	CASSYSMTGHFGEAFF	TGTGCCAGCAGTTACTCGATGACGGGACACTTCGGAGAAGCTTTCTTT
.	TRBV7-9	TRBD1	13	TRBJ1-1	CASSQGDRDTAFF	TGTGCCAGCAGCCAGGGTGACAGGGATACGGCTTTCTTT
few	TRBV6-5	.	11	TRBJ2-7	CASSYIGQKYF	TGTGCCAGCAGTTACATAGGACAGAAGTACTTC
.	TRBV5-1	TRBD1	15	TRBJ1-2	CASSLAGTAFYGYTF	TGCGCCAGCAGCTTGGCCGGGACAGCCTTCTATGGCTACACCTTC
.	TRBV29-1	.	18	TRBJ2-2	CSALVGLPFAWGTGELFF	TGCAGTGCCCTCGTGGGACTCCCTTTTGCTTGGGGGACCGGGGAGCTGTTTTTT
.	TRBV7-2	.	15	TRBJ1-1	CASSLNRKTNTEAFF	TGTGCCAGCAGCTTAAATCGTAAGACTAACACTGAAGCTTTCTTT
few	TRBV19	TRBD1	13	TRBJ1-4	CATRQGTNEKLFF	TGTGCCACCCGACAGGGGACTAATGAAAAACTGTTTTTT
.	TRBV30	.	15	TRBJ2-3	CASGWENLSTDTQYF	TGTGCCTCTGGGTGGGAGAACCTCTCCACAGATACGCAGTATTTT
.	TRBV7-8	.	17	TRBJ2-5	CASSLEISGARRETQYF	TGTGCCAGCAGCTTGGAAATTAGCGGAGCGCGGAGGGAGACCCAGTACTTC
once	TRBV30	.	13	TRBJ2-3	CAWSVNSGDTQYF	TGTGCCTGGAGTGTAAATTCAGGGGATACGCAGTATTTT
few	TRBV28	TRBD2	13	TRBJ2-5	CASSSLAVETQYF	TGTGCCAGCAGTTCCCTAGCGGTAGAGACCCAGTACTTC
.	TRBV19	TRBD1	15	TRBJ1-3	CASSETGENGNTIYF	TGTGCCAGTAGCGAGACAGGGGAGAACGGAAACACCATATATTTT
.	TRBV4-1	.	15	TRBJ2-7	CASSQDNIATYEQYF	TGCGCCAGCAGCCAAGATAATATTGCGACCTACGAGCAGTACTTC
.	TRBV29-1	TRBD1	16	TRBJ1-1	CSVEVEKDRGTTEAFF	TGCAGCGTTGAAGTAGAGAAGGACAGGGGGACCACTGAAGCTTTCTTT
medium-sized	TRBV19	.	14	TRBJ2-3	CAGRAGLRTDTQYF	TGTGCCGGTCGCGCGGGCCTTCGCACAGATACGCAGTATTTT
once	TRBV19	TRBD2	14	TRBJ2-5	CASSIGLAGETQYF	TGTGCCAGTAGTATCGGCCTAGCGGGAGAGACCCAGTACTTC
.	TRBV30	.	12	TRBJ1-5	CAWSTDSQPQHF	TGTGCCTGGAGTACGGACAGCCAGCCCCAGCATTTT
.	TRBV7-9	.	14	TRBJ1-5	CASSLGGLSQPQHF	TGTGCCAGCAGCTTAGGAGGGTTGAGTCAGCCCCAGCATTTT
.	TRBV4-3	TRBD2	16	TRBJ2-3	CAIPGLAGGGTDTQYF	TGCGCCATCCCGGGACTAGCGGGAGGAGGCACAGATACGCAGTATTTT
.	TRBV2	.	9	TRBJ1-6	CAGGPPLHF	TGTGCCGGGGGCCCACCCCTCCACTTT
.	TRBV27	TRBD1	16	TRBJ1-1	CASSFTGATMNTEAFF	TGTGCCAGCAGTTTCACAGGGGCAACTATGAACACTGAAGCTTTCTTT
.	TRBV12-5	TRBD2	16	TRBJ2-1	CASGLVTSGRINEQFF	TGTGCTAGTGGTTTGGTAACTAGCGGGAGGATAAATGAGCAGTTCTTC
.	TRBV28	.	15	TRBJ1-6	CASGHPQGFNSPLHF	TGTGCCAGCGGTCACCCCCAGGGGTTTAATTCACCCCTCCACTTT
.	TRBV14	.	13	TRBJ1-1	CASSRNRETEAFF	TGTGCCAGCAGCCGCAACAGGGAAACTGAAGCTTTCTTT
.	TRBV7-3	TRBD1	15	TRBJ2-1	CASSLQGQGAHEQFF	TGTGCCAGCAGCTTACAGGGGCAGGGGGCGCATGAGCAGTTCTTC
.	TRBV5-1	.	14	TRBJ1-1	CASSLEGMNTEAFF	TGCGCCAGCAGCTTGGAGGGGATGAACACTGAAGCTTTCTTT
few	TRBV14	.	14	TRBJ1-2	CASSQDARGYGYTF	TGTGCCAGCAGCCAAGACGCTCGAGGGTATGGCTACACCTTC
.	TRBV9	.	17	TRBJ2-3	CASSSETGLRGTDTQYF	TGTGCCAGCAGCTCCGAGACAGGATTAAGGGGCACAGATACGCAGTATTTT
.	TRBV2	.	14	TRBJ1-2	CASSVDRSIYGYTF	TGTGCCAGCAGTGTCGACAGATCCATCTATGGCTACACCTTC
few	TRBV27	.	14	TRBJ1-4	CASRAQGANEKLFF	TGTGCCAGCAGGGCACAGGGAGCCAATGAAAAACTGTTTTTT
.	TRBV7-7	TRBD2	15	TRBJ2-5	CASSRTSGRGETQYF	TGTGCTAGCAGCCGAACTAGCGGGAGGGGGGAGACCCAGTACTTC
once	TRBV7-6	.	12	TRBJ2-3	CASSPSTDTQYF	TGTGCCAGCAGCCCTAGCACAGATACGCAGTATTTT
.	TRBV10-3	TRBD2	17	TRBJ2-1	CAISEQSLAGALNEQFF	TGTGCCATCAGTGAGCAATCACTAGCGGGAGCCCTCAATGAGCAGTTCTTC
few	TRBV7-9	.	15	TRBJ1-1	CASSLGRGGETEAFF	TGTGCCAGCAGCTTAGGAAGGGGAGGAGAGACTGAAGCTTTCTTT
.	TRBV7-8	.	13	TRBJ2-7	CASTPFNSYEQYF	TGTGCCAGCACCCCATTCAACTCCTACGAGCAGTACTTC
.	TRBV11-3	.	14	TRBJ2-7	CASSDRTSSYEQYF	TGTGCCAGCAGTGACAGGACGAGCTCCTACGAGCAGTACTTC
.	TRBV7-3	.	14	TRBJ1-2	CASTGGRDAYGYTF	TGTGCCAGCACGGGGGGCAGGGATGCGTATGGCTACACCTTC
.	TRBV4-3	.	13	TRBJ2-7	CASSRGGGDEQYF	TGCGCCAGCAGCCGAGGGGGCGGGGACGAGCAGTACTTC
.	TRBV5-4	TRBD2	16	TRBJ2-2	CASSLGLAENTGELFF	TGTGCCAGCAGCTTGGGGCTAGCGGAGAACACCGGGGAGCTGTTTTTT
.	TRBV28	TRBD1	13	TRBJ1-2	CASSLGQTYGYTF	TGTGCCAGCAGCCTGGGACAGACCTATGGCTACACCTTC
.	TRBV19	.	14	TRBJ1-5	CASSIVQTTVPQHF	TGTGCCAGTAGTATAGTCCAGACTACTGTTCCCCAGCATTTT
.	TRBV4-1	.	14	TRBJ1-1	CASSQATVNTEAFF	TGCGCCAGCAGCCAAGCTACCGTGAACACTGAAGCTTTCTTT
.	TRBV11-3	TRBD2	17	TRBJ2-1	CASSLVSLAGESNEQFF	TGTGCCAGCAGCTTAGTGTCCCTAGCGGGAGAATCCAATGAGCAGTTCTTC
few	TRBV2	.	15	TRBJ1-3	CASSEARGSGNTIYF	TGTGCCAGCAGTGAAGCGCGGGGGTCTGGAAACACCATATATTTT
.	TRBV28	.	18	TRBJ1-4	CASTLRQAIIATNEKLFF	TGTGCCAGCACCCTTAGACAGGCAATCATCGCAACTAATGAAAAACTGTTTTTT
few	TRBV4-2	.	14	TRBJ1-1	CASSQRAGLTEAFF	TGTGCCAGCAGCCAACGGGCGGGGCTCACTGAAGCTTTCTTT
.	TRBV28	TRBD1	15	TRBJ1-5	CASSFLQGVHQPQHF	TGTGCCAGCAGTTTTTTGCAGGGGGTTCATCAGCCCCAGCATTTT
.	TRBV5-1	.	14	TRBJ2-3	CASSSHTGTDTQYF	TGCGCCAGCAGCTCCCATACTGGCACAGATACGCAGTATTTT